This T cell receptor beta chain was obtained from a study of T cell responses to AZD1222 COVID-19 vaccine. The data were produced by immunoSEQ multiplex PCR, yet TCRdb's version contains in-frame clones alone and is incomplete. Among 100,000 to 150,000 clones listed, approximately 88% were seen once. The CDR3 is 15 residues long. CDR1 SNHLY and CDR2 FYNNEI come from the germline V gene. Trimming pared 6 bases from V and 6 bases from J, leaving 18 bases between. The specimen was peripheral blood, collected on day 0 of AZD1222 vaccination. The chain employs TRBV2 and TRBJ1-5; weak D call: TRBD1 (6 bases). This clonotype originated in an adult in good health. Here the CDR3 reads CASRSRDTITQPQHF. In DNA form, the CDR3 reads TGTGCCAGCAGGTCCCGGGACACCATAACTCAGCCCCAGCATTTT.